The 15 T cell receptor beta chains listed next were all sequenced from one sample in a study of T cell changes during pregnancy in multiple sclerosis (dated by TCRdb to about 2019). Library generation was performed with the immunoSEQ multiplex PCR assay. TCRdb mirrors the immuneACCESS table, restricted to in-frame sequences. Some clones are absent from its copies; in checked studies, under half trace to an unresolved V gene, and the reason for the others is unknown. The sample data list around 63,000 clones, and 80% to 95% of these were observed just once. The top ten hold approximately 2.8% of the sample. The sequences come from CD8+ T cells from peripheral blood mononuclear cells, collected in the third trimester of pregnancy. These receptors originate from a female donor in good health, enrolled as a control in a pregnancy study.

CDR3 loop: CASSYPDRSYGYTF. CDR3 nucleotide sequence: TGTGCCAGCAGTTACCCGGACAGGTCCTATGGCTACACCTTC. This chain connects TRBV11-2 to TRBJ1-2, with 7 bases fitting TRBD1. V lost 6 bases and J lost 4; bases outside the gene matches: 8. The CDR3 is 14 residues long. Germline V lookup: CDR1 SGHAT, CDR2 FQNNGV.

This chain uses TRBV2 with TRBJ2-7; a weak D match, TRBD2 (5 bases). The CDR3 runs 13 residues. Looked up from germline, CDR1 is SNHLY and CDR2 is FYNNEI. The CDR3 region is CAVGVRSYYEQYF. CDR3 nucleotide sequence: TGTGCGGTCGGGGTCAGGTCGTATTACGAGCAGTACTTC.

The chain employs TRBV5-6 and TRBJ1-5; tentative D call: TRBD1 (5 bases). This CDR3 spans 13 amino acids. Trimming cost V 1 base and J 9 bases, with 11 bases left between them. The V gene's germline CDR1 is SGHDT and CDR2 YYEEEE. This CDR3 reads CASSLKGFAPQHF. CDR3 DNA: TGTGCCAGCAGCTTGAAGGGGTTTGCGCCCCAGCATTTT.

The chain links TRBV6-5 to TRBJ1-4, with D hard to call. The CDR3 covers 14 residues. Germline V lookup: CDR1 MNHEY, CDR2 SVGAGI. V lost 6 bases to trimming and J lost 5 bases, with 13 bases between them. CDR3 nucleotide sequence: TGTGCCAGCAGCCCCCGGGAGGTAAATGAAAAACTGTTTTTT. Amino acid sequence: CASSPREVNEKLFF.

V usage is TRBV6-5 and J usage is TRBJ1-2; D is unresolved. Trimming removed 2 bases at V and 4 bases at J, with 8 bases between. The CDR3 has 13 residues. In germline, CDR1 is MNHEY, CDR2 SVGAGI. The CDR3: CASSYSQFYGYTF. Written as DNA, the CDR3 is TGTGCCAGCAGTTACAGTCAGTTCTATGGCTACACCTTC.

The chain carries TRBV2 and TRBJ1-1; possibly TRBD1 for D (6 bases). Germline V gene sequence: CDR1 SNHLY, CDR2 FYNNEI. The CDR3 extends over 14 amino acids. Deletions cut 6 bases from V and 5 bases from J, with 16 bases between. This CDR3 is CASSETGQGTEAFF. The CDR3 nucleotides read TGTGCCAGCAGCGAGACAGGTCAGGGGACTGAAGCTTTCTTT.

The V and J genes are TRBV12-5 and TRBJ1-2; D is unclear. The germline CDR1 and CDR2 sequences are LGHNT and FRNRAP. The CDR3 extends over 11 amino acids. V was shortened by 4 bases and J by 4 bases, with 4 bases between the two germline ends. The CDR3 protein is CASGSLYGYTF. In DNA, the CDR3 is TGTGCTAGTGGTTCCCTCTATGGCTACACCTTC.

The chain recombines TRBV7-6 with TRBJ1-6; weak D call: TRBD1 (6 bases). The CDR3 is made up of 16 amino acids. V lost 5 bases and J lost 4, with 15 bases in between. The germline V gene has CDR1 SGHVS and CDR2 FNYEAQ. The CDR3 reads CASSDRLQGYNSPLHF. The CDR3 coding sequence is TGTGCCAGCAGCGACCGCCTACAGGGTTATAATTCACCCCTCCACTTT.

The V gene is TRBV19, the J gene TRBJ2-7, with D possibly matching TRBD1 (5 bases). CDR1 LNHDA and CDR2 SQIVND come from the germline V gene (reference sequence). V shed 5 bases and J shed 1 base, with 15 bases lying between them. The CDR3 consists of 15 residues. CDR3 in amino acids: CASSRLAGSSYEQYF. CDR3 bases: TGTGCCAGTAGTCGGTTGGCAGGGTCTTCCTACGAGCAGTACTTC.

The gene calls are TRBV7-8 and TRBJ2-7; unclear D gene. V was pared by 0 bases and J by 2 bases, with 5 bases between. The germline gives CDR1 SGHVS, CDR2 FQNEAQ. The CDR3 spans 13 residues. Written as DNA, the CDR3 is TGTGCCAGCAGCTTAGCACTTGCCTACGAGCAGTACTTC. It is translated as CASSLALAYEQYF.

The chain uses TRBV5-6 and TRBJ1-2; a weak D match, TRBD1 (6 bases). The CDR3 is 16 amino acids. V shed 4 bases and J shed 3 bases, with 19 bases lying between them. CDR1 and CDR2 from the germline V gene are SGHDT and YYEEEE. The CDR3 region has the DNA TGTGCCAGCAGCACCCCGACCCCTAAGGGGGACTATGGCTACACCTTC. Translation gives CASSTPTPKGDYGYTF. Complete variable domain (other parts from reference TRBV5-6 and TRBJ1-2): DAGVTQSPTHLIKTRGQQVTLRCSPKSGHDTVSWYQQALGQGPQFIFQYYEEEERQRGNFPDRFSGHQFPNYSSELNVNALLLGDSALYLCASSTPTPKGDYGYTFGSGTRLTVV.

The chain recombines TRBV6-1 with TRBJ2-6, with D unclear. Germline V lookup: CDR1 MNHNS, CDR2 SASEGT. The CDR3 sequence is 15 residues long. The germline V and J ends were trimmed by 2 bases and 4 bases, with 9 bases remaining between them. CDR3 protein: CASSETGTGANVLTF. CDR3 nucleotide sequence: TGTGCCAGCAGTGAAACGGGTACCGGGGCCAACGTCCTGACTTTC.

The chain's CDR3 is CSGGDSGNYGYTF. In DNA, the CDR3 is TGCAGCGGCGGGGATTCCGGGAACTATGGCTACACCTTC. V usage is TRBV29-1 and J usage is TRBJ1-2; no reliable D call. V shed 7 bases and J shed 2 bases, with 14 bases lying between them. The CDR3 spans 13 residues. Germline CDR1 SQVTM, CDR2 ANQGSEA.

The chain links TRBV6-6 to TRBJ2-7; 7 bases map to TRBD1. Germline V lookup: CDR1 MNHNY, CDR2 SVGAGI (reference sequence). After removal of 6 bases from V and 0 bases from J, the junction contained 8 bases not matched to a gene. This CDR3 spans 15 amino acids. The chain's CDR3 is CASSLQGESSYEQYF. As DNA, the CDR3 is TGTGCCAGCAGCCTTCAGGGGGAAAGCTCCTACGAGCAGTACTTC.

The chain employs TRBV4-3 and TRBJ1-1; D not resolved. CDR1 is LGHNA, CDR2 YSLEER, per germline. The CDR3 runs 14 residues. Trimming shortened V by 2 bases and J by 1 base, and 8 bases separated the two germline ends. CDR3 DNA sequence: TGCGCCAGCAGCCAACACACGCCGAACACTGAAGCTTTCTTT. As protein: CASSQHTPNTEAFF.